These T cell receptor beta chains were read from a single sample in a study of shared clonotypes between healthy human individuals. The data were produced by immunoSEQ multiplex PCR, yet TCRdb's version contains in-frame clones alone and is incomplete. This table holds under 850,000 clones, nearly 95% found once. The sequencing input was naive CD8+ T cells sorted from blood. The receptors stem from a man in his thirties or forties in good health. The CDR3 runs from the conserved cysteine through the conserved F or W. Fields, in order: clone size, J gene, V gene, D gene, CDR3 DNA, CDR3 protein. The D gene is left open where the match is weak. Where a row states a size, it is once, few, many or the class of an expanded clone; other rows omit it.

clone size: -
J gene: TRBJ2-7
V gene: TRBV28
D gene: -
CDR3 DNA: TGTGCCAGCAGTGCCCCAAGACAGCACCTATCCTACGAGCAGTACTTC
CDR3 protein: CASSAPRQHLSYEQYF

clone size: -
J gene: TRBJ2-7
V gene: TRBV7-8
D gene: TRBD2
CDR3 DNA: TGTGCCAGCAGCCCTTCAGGACTAGCGGGCTACGAGCAGTACTTC
CDR3 protein: CASSPSGLAGYEQYF

clone size: -
J gene: TRBJ2-7
V gene: TRBV4-1
D gene: -
CDR3 DNA: TGCGCCAGCAGCCCGGGGTCGAGGGAGCAGTACTTC
CDR3 protein: CASSPGSREQYF

clone size: -
J gene: TRBJ2-1
V gene: TRBV20-1
D gene: -
CDR3 DNA: TGCAGTGCTAACGGGGGAAGAGTGGAGTTCTTC
CDR3 protein: CSANGGRVEFF

clone size: -
J gene: TRBJ2-7
V gene: TRBV5-1
D gene: TRBD1
CDR3 DNA: TGCGCCAGCAGCTTGTGGGGACAGGGAGGCGAGCAGTACTTC
CDR3 protein: CASSLWGQGGEQYF

clone size: -
J gene: TRBJ2-7
V gene: TRBV11-2
D gene: TRBD1
CDR3 DNA: TGTGCCAGCAGCGATGCGTCGGCAGGGGGCTCCTACGAGCAGTACTTC
CDR3 protein: CASSDASAGGSYEQYF

clone size: -
J gene: TRBJ2-7
V gene: TRBV28
D gene: TRBD2
CDR3 DNA: TGTGCCAGCAGTTTCACGACTACTACTAGCGGGGCCGACTACGAGCAGTACTTC
CDR3 protein: CASSFTTTTSGADYEQYF

clone size: -
J gene: TRBJ2-7
V gene: TRBV21-1
D gene: -
CDR3 DNA: TGTGCCAGCAGCAAAGCAAAGCGGGTTAGCTCCTACGAGCAGTACTTC
CDR3 protein: CASSKAKRVSSYEQYF

clone size: once
J gene: TRBJ1-3
V gene: TRBV6-6
D gene: -
CDR3 DNA: TGTGCCAGCACCAGGACAGTCGGAAACACCATATATTTT
CDR3 protein: CASTRTVGNTIYF

clone size: -
J gene: TRBJ2-1
V gene: TRBV5-4
D gene: -
CDR3 DNA: TGTGCCAGCAGCTGGAGAGGGGGCGGGAGAAGCAACAATGAGCAGTTCTTC
CDR3 protein: CASSWRGGGRSNNEQFF

clone size: -
J gene: TRBJ2-1
V gene: TRBV30
D gene: -
CDR3 DNA: TGTGCCTGGAGTGTAGCCAGGGGCTACAATGAGCAGTTCTTC
CDR3 protein: CAWSVARGYNEQFF